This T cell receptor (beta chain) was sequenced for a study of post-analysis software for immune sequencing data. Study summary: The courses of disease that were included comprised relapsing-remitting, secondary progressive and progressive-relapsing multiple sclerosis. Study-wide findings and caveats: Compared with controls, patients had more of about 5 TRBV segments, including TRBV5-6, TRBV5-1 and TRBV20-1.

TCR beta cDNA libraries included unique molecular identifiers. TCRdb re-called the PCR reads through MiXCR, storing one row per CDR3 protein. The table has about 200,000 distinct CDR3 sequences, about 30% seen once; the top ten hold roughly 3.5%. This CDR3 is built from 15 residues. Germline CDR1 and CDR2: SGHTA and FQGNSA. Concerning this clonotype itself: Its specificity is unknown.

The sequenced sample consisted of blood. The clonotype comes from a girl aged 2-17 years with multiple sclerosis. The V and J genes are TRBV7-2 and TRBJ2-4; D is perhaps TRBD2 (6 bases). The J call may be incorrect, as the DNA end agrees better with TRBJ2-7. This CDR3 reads CASSLVPSGGSEQYF. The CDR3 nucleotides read TGTGCCAGCAGCTTAGTGCCCAGTGGGGGGAGCGAGCAGTACTTC.